Listed here are 29 T cell receptor beta chains from one sample, sequenced in a study of blood T cell repertoires in COVID-19. Repertoires were generated with immunoSEQ multiplex PCR, while TCRdb's copy carries only in-frame clones and drops some. The table has a few hundred thousand clones, about nine tenths seen once. Sample: peripheral blood. These receptors originate from a woman aged 55 to 70 with COVID-19, enrolled during active disease.

The chain has TRBV19 and TRBJ1-6, with TRBD1 matching 12 bases. The germline gives CDR1 LNHDA, CDR2 SQIVND (reference sequence). CDR3 length: 17 residues. V shed 4 bases and J 6 bases; nucleotides not matched to a gene: 7. The CDR3 DNA sequence: TGTGCCAGTAGTAACTCCGGGACAGGGGGCCTTAATTCACCCCTCCACTTT. This sequence encodes CASSNSGTGGLNSPLHF.

V gene TRBV27 combines with J gene TRBJ2-3; 7 bases map to TRBD2. There are 12 residues in the CDR3. Trimming took 8 bases from V and 9 from J; bases not matched to a gene: 8. Per germline, CDR1 MNHEY and CDR2 SMNVEV (reference sequence). CDR3 DNA sequence: TGTGCCAGCCATGGGGGGGGTGGCACGCAGTATTTT. Residues: CASHGGGGTQYF.

The chain employs TRBV2 and TRBJ1-2; no definite D call. V was shortened by 8 bases and J by 3 bases, with 16 bases between the two germline ends. The CDR3 length is 14 residues. In germline, CDR1 is SNHLY, CDR2 FYNNEI. CDR3 sequence: CASGPGRDYYGYTF. The CDR3 nucleotides read TGTGCCAGCGGCCCTGGACGGGATTACTATGGCTACACCTTC.

This clone was recorded once. The V and J genes are TRBV10-1 and TRBJ1-1; TRBD1 is a possible D gene (6 bases). The CDR3 sequence is 13 residues long. V was trimmed by 6 bases and J by 8 bases, leaving 16 bases between them. In germline, CDR1 is WNHNN, CDR2 SYGVQD (reference sequence). Here the CDR3 reads CASSPGGGGEAFF. The CDR3 nucleotides read TGCGCCAGCAGCCCCGGAGGGGGAGGGGAAGCTTTCTTT.

The chain recombines TRBV9 with TRBJ2-3; 7 nucleotides match TRBD2. The CDR3 sequence is 16 residues long. After removal of 1 base from V and 1 base from J, the junction contained 6 bases not matched to a gene. CDR1 and CDR2 (germline): SGDLS, YYNGEE. This CDR3 is CASSVKGAGGTDTQYF. As DNA, the CDR3 is TGTGCCAGCAGCGTAAAAGGGGCGGGGGGCACAGATACGCAGTATTTT.

The table lists this clone with a few counts. This chain joins TRBV5-1 and TRBJ1-3; 10 positions match TRBD1. V lost 2 bases and J lost 4; bases outside the gene matches: 9. The CDR3 loop spans 17 amino acids. From germline, CDR1 is SGHRS and CDR2 YFSETQ. The CDR3 DNA follows: TGCGCCAGCAGCTTAACACCGGGACAGGGGTCAGGAAACACCATATATTTT. It codes for CASSLTPGQGSGNTIYF.

The chain combines TRBV28 with TRBJ1-1, with D possibly being TRBD1 (5 bases). Germline V CDR1 and CDR2: MDHEN, SYDVKM. This CDR3 is built from 14 residues. The V gene lost 4 bases and the J gene lost 4 bases, with 13 bases spanning the gap. The CDR3 spells CASSSTGVSTEAFF. The CDR3 DNA is TGTGCCAGCAGTTCCACGGGGGTTAGCACTGAAGCTTTCTTT.

The V and J genes are TRBV19 and TRBJ1-2, with TRBD1 as a possible D gene (6 bases). The V gene's germline CDR1 is LNHDA and CDR2 SQIVND (reference sequence). The CDR3 is 15 amino acids. V lost 5 bases to trimming and J lost 2 bases, with 15 bases between them. CDR3 in DNA: TGTGCCAGTAGTCTTTTGACGGGACAAAACTATGGCTACACCTTC. As protein: CASSLLTGQNYGYTF.

This clone was seen a few times. The chain links TRBV2 to TRBJ2-2, with TRBD1 matching 11 bases. CDR1 SNHLY and CDR2 FYNNEI come from the germline V gene. V gave up 6 bases and J gave up 4 bases; unmatched junction bases: 4. CDR3 length equals 15 residues. CDR3 protein: CASRFGTGGTGELFF. The CDR3, as DNA: TGTGCCAGCAGGTTCGGGACAGGGGGCACCGGGGAGCTGTTTTTT.

V usage is TRBV10-3 and J usage is TRBJ2-3, with 7 bases lining up with TRBD2. Germline-derived CDR1 and CDR2 are ENHRY and SYGVKD. The trim removed 9 bases at V and 2 bases at J, leaving 2 bases unmatched. This CDR3 has 12 amino acids. The CDR3 nucleotides are TGTGCCATGGGGGGGACCACAGATACGCAGTATTTT. Translation gives CAMGGTTDTQYF.

The chain links TRBV9 to TRBJ1-2; D is perhaps TRBD1 (5 bases). CDR3 length equals 13 residues. Per germline, CDR1 SGDLS and CDR2 YYNGEE. The germline V and J ends were trimmed by 2 bases and 8 bases, with 13 bases remaining between them. The chain's CDR3 is CASSVWGVEGYTF. DNA for the CDR3: TGTGCCAGCAGCGTTTGGGGCGTAGAGGGCTACACCTTC.

A note on this clone: Germline and junction disagree at one end, which may indicate a read error. The J gene is TRBJ1-2, the V gene TRBV12-3 or TRBV12-4, with a tentative D call TRBD1 (5 bases). CDR3 size: 11 residues. Here the CDR3 reads CASSLAIYRSF. The CDR3 DNA is TGTGCCAGCAGTTTAGCGATATACAGGTCCTTC.

This chain links TRBV4-1 with TRBJ1-5, with a tentative D call TRBD1 (5 bases). This CDR3 spans 15 amino acids. Trimming pared 1 base from V and 0 bases from J, leaving 7 bases between. Germline CDR1 is MGHRA and CDR2 is YSYEKL. In DNA form, the CDR3 reads TGCGCCAGCAGCCAAGGGACATATAGCAATCAGCCCCAGCATTTT. Translation gives CASSQGTYSNQPQHF.

V usage is TRBV2 and J usage is TRBJ2-7, with TRBD2 matching over 11 bases. This CDR3 region has 16 residues. In germline, CDR1 is SNHLY, CDR2 FYNNEI. After removal of 5 bases from V and 1 base from J, the junction contained 7 bases not matched to a gene. The DNA for the CDR3 is TGTGCCAGCAGTTTGCCAACTAGCGGGAGTTCCTACGAGCAGTACTTC. It translates to CASSLPTSGSSYEQYF.

The genes are TRBV5-1 and TRBJ2-2; D uncertain. V was clipped by 1 base and J by 0 bases, with 10 bases between them. Germline assignment: CDR1 SGHRS and CDR2 YFSETQ. This CDR3 is 16 amino acids long. Written as DNA, the CDR3 is TGCGCCAGCAGCTTGCCGAGCCCTACGAACACCGGGGAGCTGTTTTTT. Translation: CASSLPSPTNTGELFF.

The V call is TRBV5-1, the J call TRBJ2-2; tentative D call: TRBD2 (6 bases). CDR1 is SGHRS and CDR2 is YFSETQ in the germline V gene. Deletions cut 3 bases from V and 3 bases from J, with 15 bases between. The CDR3 covers 16 residues. CDR3 coding DNA: TGCGCCAGCAGCTCCGGGACTCTTCCTTACACCGGGGAGCTGTTTTTT. It encodes CASSSGTLPYTGELFF.

V gene TRBV29-1 combines with J gene TRBJ1-1, with 7 bases lining up with TRBD1. V dropped 6 bases and J dropped 0; count of bases not matched to a gene: 4. Germline V gene lookup returns CDR1 SQVTM and CDR2 ANQGSEA. CDR3 length: 13 residues. CDR3 DNA: TGCAGCGTAAGGGGACAGATGAACACTGAAGCTTTCTTT. Amino acid sequence: CSVRGQMNTEAFF.

This clone was observed a single time. The genes are TRBV5-4 and TRBJ1-2, with 7 bases identical to TRBD1. The CDR3 loop spans 16 amino acids. Germline V CDR1 and CDR2: SGHNT, YYREEE (reference sequence). Germline trimming cut 1 base from V and 2 bases from J; bases unmatched to any gene: 8. The CDR3 bases are TGTGCCAGCAGCTTGCGTCACCCCAGGGGGAACTATGGCTACACCTTC. It codes for CASSLRHPRGNYGYTF. Full variable domain (rest looked up from reference TRBV5-4 and TRBJ1-2): ETGVTQSPTHLIKTRGQQVTLRCSSQSGHNTVSWYQQALGQGPQFIFQYYREEENGRGNFPPRFSGLQFPNYSSELNVNALELDDSALYLCASSLRHPRGNYGYTFGSGTRLTVV.

This sequence joins TRBV2 and TRBJ1-1; 7 nucleotides agree with TRBD1. J gave up 0 bases and V 6 bases, and 10 bases lay outside the gene matches. Germline-derived CDR1 and CDR2 are SNHLY and FYNNEI. CDR3 length equals 16 residues. DNA of the CDR3: TGTGCCAGCAGAGTTCGACAGGGAAGGATGAACACTGAAGCTTTCTTT. It yields the protein CASRVRQGRMNTEAFF. Variable domain in full (rest from reference TRBV2 and TRBJ1-1): EPEVTQTPSHQVTQMGQEVILRCVPISNHLYFYWYRQILGQKVEFLVSFYNNEISEKSEIFDDQFSVERPDGSNFTLKIRSTKLEDSAMYFCASRVRQGRMNTEAFFGQGTRLTVV.

This chain links TRBV6-1 with TRBJ1-5, with 10 bases identical to TRBD1. Germline V gene data show CDR1 as MNHNS and CDR2 as SASEGT. The J segment lost 3 bases and the V segment lost 3 bases, leaving 2 bases of the junction unmatched. This CDR3 is built from 15 residues. Written as DNA, the CDR3 is TGTGCCAGCAGTGAGGGACAGGGGATCAATCAGCCCCAGCATTTT. Protein product: CASSEGQGINQPQHF.

The chain joins TRBV20-1 to TRBJ2-5, with 10 bases matching TRBD2. J gave up 4 bases and V 3 bases, and 5 bases lay outside the gene matches. The germline CDR1 and CDR2 sequences are DFQATT and SNEGSKA (reference sequence). This CDR3 is 14 amino acids long. CDR3 region: CSASLIAGGETQYF. CDR3 nucleotides: TGCAGTGCTAGTTTAATAGCGGGGGGAGAGACCCAGTACTTC.

V and J are TRBV5-6 and TRBJ1-1; D gene uncertain. This CDR3 has 11 residues. V gave up 5 bases and J gave up 2 bases, with 4 bases separating them. Looked up from germline, CDR1 is SGHDT and CDR2 is YYEEEE. CDR3 sequence: CASSINTEAFF. The CDR3 coding sequence is TGTGCCAGCAGTATTAACACTGAAGCTTTCTTT.

J is TRBJ2-7 and V is TRBV25-1, with 12 bases identical to TRBD1. In germline, CDR1 is MGHDK, CDR2 SYGVNS. The ends lost 2 bases at V and 6 bases at J; junction bases unmatched: 5. The CDR3 has 15 residues. DNA for the CDR3: TGTGCCAGCAGTGAACCGGGACAGGGGGCCCCCGAGCAGTACTTC. This gives the protein CASSEPGQGAPEQYF.

This chain joins TRBV4-2 and TRBJ1-6, with 10 bases identical to TRBD1. This CDR3 spans 17 amino acids. Germline loops: CDR1 LGHNA, CDR2 YNFKEQ. Unmatched junction bases numbered 12, after V lost 4 bases and J lost 9 bases. CDR3 sequence: CASSRNPGQGPSSPLHF. The CDR3 DNA reads as TGTGCCAGCAGCCGCAACCCGGGACAGGGGCCCTCTTCACCCCTCCACTTT.

The chain employs TRBV5-6 and TRBJ1-1; no firm D call. The CDR3 loop spans 15 amino acids. The germline V and J ends were trimmed by 2 bases and 0 bases, with 11 bases remaining between them. Germline lookup yields CDR1 SGHDT and CDR2 YYEEEE. The CDR3 DNA reads TGTGCCAGCAGCTTAGATACTCGGGTGAACACTGAAGCTTTCTTT. Its translation: CASSLDTRVNTEAFF.

The J gene is TRBJ1-2, the V gene TRBV11-1, with D tentatively TRBD1 (6 bases). Germline V lookup: CDR1 SGHAT, CDR2 FQDESV (reference sequence). This CDR3 has 14 amino acids. Trimming took off 5 bases at V and 1 base at J, with 11 bases between the two ends. The CDR3 spells CASSTLGGNYGYTF. CDR3 DNA sequence: TGTGCCAGCAGCACCCTAGGGGGTAACTATGGCTACACCTTC. Full variable domain (remainder filled in from reference TRBV11-1 and TRBJ1-2): EAEVAQSPRYKITEKSQAVAFWCDPISGHATLYWYRQILGQGPELLVQFQDESVVDDSQLPKDRFSAERLKGVDSTLKIQPAELGDSAMYLCASSTLGGNYGYTFGSGTRLTVV.

J is TRBJ2-7 and V is TRBV29-1; 7 bases map to TRBD1. This CDR3 has 14 amino acids. V gave up 6 bases and J gave up 9 bases; unmatched junction bases: 17. Germline CDR1 and CDR2: SQVTM and ANQGSEA. CDR3 coding DNA: TGCAGCGTGGGGATGGACAAGGGGGCAATATGGCAGTACTTC. Translating gives CSVGMDKGAIWQYF.

The chain has TRBV28 and TRBJ1-6; a weak D match, TRBD1 (5 bases). Germline-derived CDR1 and CDR2 are MDHEN and SYDVKM. V dropped 4 bases and J dropped 0 bases, with 10 bases sitting between them. CDR3 length: 16 amino acids. The CDR3 coding sequence is TGTGCCAGCAGTTCCGCGGGACGCTCCTATAATTCACCCCTCCACTTT. This gives the protein CASSSAGRSYNSPLHF.

The chain has TRBV28 and TRBJ1-4, with 9 bases matching TRBD1. Per germline, CDR1 MDHEN and CDR2 SYDVKM. With V trimmed by 9 bases and J by 8 bases, 10 bases remained unmatched. The CDR3 spans 14 residues. The CDR3 spells CASGIGQGWEKLFF. The CDR3 DNA is TGTGCCAGTGGCATCGGACAGGGGTGGGAAAAACTGTTTTTT.